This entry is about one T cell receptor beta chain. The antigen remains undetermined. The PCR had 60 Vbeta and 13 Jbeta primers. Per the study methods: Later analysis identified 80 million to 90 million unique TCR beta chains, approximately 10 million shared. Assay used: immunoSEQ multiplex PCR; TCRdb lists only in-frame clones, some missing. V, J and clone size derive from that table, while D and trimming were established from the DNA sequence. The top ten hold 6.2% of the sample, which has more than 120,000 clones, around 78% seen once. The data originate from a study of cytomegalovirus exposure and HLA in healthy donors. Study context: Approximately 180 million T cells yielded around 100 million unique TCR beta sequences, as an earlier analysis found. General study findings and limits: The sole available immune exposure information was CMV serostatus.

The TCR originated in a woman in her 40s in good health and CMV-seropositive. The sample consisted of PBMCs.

In DNA, the CDR3 is TGTGCCAGCAGGCCTAGGGGGAGCACAGATACGCAGTATTTT. Amino acid sequence: CASRPRGSTDTQYF. The rearrangement uses TRBV6-9 and TRBJ2-3; maybe TRBD1 (6 bases). CDR3 length equals 14 residues. Trimming took off 6 bases at V and 0 bases at J, with 10 bases between the two ends. The germline gives CDR1 MNHGY, CDR2 SVAAGI.